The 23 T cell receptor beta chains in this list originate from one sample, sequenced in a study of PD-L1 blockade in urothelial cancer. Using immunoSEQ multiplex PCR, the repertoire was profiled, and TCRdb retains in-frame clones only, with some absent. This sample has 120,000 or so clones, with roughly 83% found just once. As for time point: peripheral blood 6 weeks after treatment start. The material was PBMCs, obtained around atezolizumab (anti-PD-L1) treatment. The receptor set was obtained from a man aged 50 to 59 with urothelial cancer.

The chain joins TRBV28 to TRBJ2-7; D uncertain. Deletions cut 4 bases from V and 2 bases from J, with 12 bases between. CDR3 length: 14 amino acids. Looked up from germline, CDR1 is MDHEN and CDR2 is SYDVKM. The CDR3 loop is CASSSTGRAYEQYF. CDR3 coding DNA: TGTGCCAGCAGTTCCACGGGTCGTGCCTACGAGCAGTACTTC.

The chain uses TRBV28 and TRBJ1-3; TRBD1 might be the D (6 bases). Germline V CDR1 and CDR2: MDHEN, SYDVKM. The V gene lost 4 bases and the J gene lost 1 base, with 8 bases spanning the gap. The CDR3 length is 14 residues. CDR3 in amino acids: CASSSGASGNTIYF. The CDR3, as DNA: TGTGCCAGCAGTTCAGGGGCATCTGGAAACACCATATATTTT.

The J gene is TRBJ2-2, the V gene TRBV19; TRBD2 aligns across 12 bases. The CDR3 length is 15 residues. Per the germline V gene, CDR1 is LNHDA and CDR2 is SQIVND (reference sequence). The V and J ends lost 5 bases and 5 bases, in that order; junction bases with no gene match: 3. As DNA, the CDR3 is TGTGCCAGTAGTCGGACTAGCGGGATAACCGGGGAGCTGTTTTTT. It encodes CASSRTSGITGELFF.

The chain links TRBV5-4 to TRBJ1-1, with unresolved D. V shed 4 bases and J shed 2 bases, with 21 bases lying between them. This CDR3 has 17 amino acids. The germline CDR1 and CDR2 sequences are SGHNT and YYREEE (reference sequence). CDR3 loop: CASSPSRRDPRNTEAFF. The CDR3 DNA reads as TGTGCCAGCAGCCCATCTCGGAGGGATCCGAGAAACACTGAAGCTTTCTTT.

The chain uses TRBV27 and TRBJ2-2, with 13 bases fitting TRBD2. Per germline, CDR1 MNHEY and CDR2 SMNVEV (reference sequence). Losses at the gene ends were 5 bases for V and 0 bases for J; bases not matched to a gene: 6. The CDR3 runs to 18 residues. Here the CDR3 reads CASSLPGLAGSNTGELFF. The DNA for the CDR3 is TGTGCCAGCAGTCTACCGGGACTAGCGGGATCGAACACCGGGGAGCTGTTTTTT.

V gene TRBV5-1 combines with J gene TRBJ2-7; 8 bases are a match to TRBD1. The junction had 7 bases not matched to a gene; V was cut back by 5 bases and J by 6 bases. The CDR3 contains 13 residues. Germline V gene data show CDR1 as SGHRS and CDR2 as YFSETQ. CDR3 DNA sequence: TGCGCCAGCAGGTGGACAGGGAAGTTCGAGCAGTACTTC. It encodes CASRWTGKFEQYF. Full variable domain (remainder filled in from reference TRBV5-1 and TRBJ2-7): KAGVTQTPRYLIKTRGQQVTLSCSPISGHRSVSWYQQTPGQGLQFLFEYFSETQRNKGNFPGRFSGRQFSNSRSEMNVSTLELGDSALYLCASRWTGKFEQYFGPGTRLTVT.

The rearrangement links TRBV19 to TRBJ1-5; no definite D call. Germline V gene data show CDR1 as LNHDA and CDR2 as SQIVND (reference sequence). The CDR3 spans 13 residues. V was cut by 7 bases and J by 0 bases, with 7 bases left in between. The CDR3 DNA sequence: TGTGCCAGTAACCAGTATAGCAATCAGCCCCAGCATTTT. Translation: CASNQYSNQPQHF.

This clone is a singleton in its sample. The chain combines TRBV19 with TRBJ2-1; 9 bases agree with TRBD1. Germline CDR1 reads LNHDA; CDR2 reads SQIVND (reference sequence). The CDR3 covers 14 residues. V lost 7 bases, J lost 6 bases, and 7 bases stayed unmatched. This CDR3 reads CASNPGTGFNEQFF. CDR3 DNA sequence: TGTGCCAGTAACCCCGGGACAGGGTTCAATGAGCAGTTCTTC.

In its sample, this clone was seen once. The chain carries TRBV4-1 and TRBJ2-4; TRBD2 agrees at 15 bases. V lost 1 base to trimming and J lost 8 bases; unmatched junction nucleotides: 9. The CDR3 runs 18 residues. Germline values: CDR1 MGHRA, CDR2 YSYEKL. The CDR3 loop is CASSQGGLAGGGRDIQYF. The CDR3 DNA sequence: TGCGCCAGCAGCCAAGGGGGACTAGCGGGAGGCGGTCGGGACATTCAGTACTTC.

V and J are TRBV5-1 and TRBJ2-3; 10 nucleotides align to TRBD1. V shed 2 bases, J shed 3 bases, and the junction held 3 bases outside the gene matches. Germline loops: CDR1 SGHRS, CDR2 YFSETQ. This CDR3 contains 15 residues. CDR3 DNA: TGCGCCAGCAGCTTTGACAGGGGGCCGACAGATACGCAGTATTTT. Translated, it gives CASSFDRGPTDTQYF.

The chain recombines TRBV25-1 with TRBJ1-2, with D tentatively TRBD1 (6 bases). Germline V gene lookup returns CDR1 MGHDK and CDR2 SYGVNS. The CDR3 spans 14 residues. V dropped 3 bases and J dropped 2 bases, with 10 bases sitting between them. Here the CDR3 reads CASSEGARNYGYTF. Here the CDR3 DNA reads TGTGCCAGCAGTGAGGGGGCTCGGAACTATGGCTACACCTTC.

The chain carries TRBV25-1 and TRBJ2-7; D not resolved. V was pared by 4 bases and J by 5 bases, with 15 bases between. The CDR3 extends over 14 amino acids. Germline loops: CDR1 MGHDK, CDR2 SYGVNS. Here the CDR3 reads CASSARQGRNEQYF. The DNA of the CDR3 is TGTGCCAGCAGTGCCCGACAAGGTCGCAACGAGCAGTACTTC.

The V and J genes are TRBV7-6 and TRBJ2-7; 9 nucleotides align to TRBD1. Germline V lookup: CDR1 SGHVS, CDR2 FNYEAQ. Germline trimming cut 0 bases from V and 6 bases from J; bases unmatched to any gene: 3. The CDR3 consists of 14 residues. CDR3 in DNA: TGTGCCAGCAGCTTAGCTACAGGGGGCGGCGAGCAGTACTTC. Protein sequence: CASSLATGGGEQYF.

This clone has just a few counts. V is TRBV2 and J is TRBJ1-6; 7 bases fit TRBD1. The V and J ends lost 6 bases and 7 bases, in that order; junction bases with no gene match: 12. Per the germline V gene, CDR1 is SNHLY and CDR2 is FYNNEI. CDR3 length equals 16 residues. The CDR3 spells CASRQRDSGRNSPLHF. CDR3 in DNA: TGTGCCAGCAGACAAAGGGACAGCGGACGGAATTCACCCCTCCACTTT.

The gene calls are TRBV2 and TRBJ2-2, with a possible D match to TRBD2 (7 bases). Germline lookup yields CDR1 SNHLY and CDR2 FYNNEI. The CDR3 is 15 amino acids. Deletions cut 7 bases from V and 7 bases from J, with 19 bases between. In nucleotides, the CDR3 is TGTGCCAGCACCCCCCCTGGGAGGGGGGGCGGGGAGCTGTTTTTT. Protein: CASTPPGRGGGELFF.

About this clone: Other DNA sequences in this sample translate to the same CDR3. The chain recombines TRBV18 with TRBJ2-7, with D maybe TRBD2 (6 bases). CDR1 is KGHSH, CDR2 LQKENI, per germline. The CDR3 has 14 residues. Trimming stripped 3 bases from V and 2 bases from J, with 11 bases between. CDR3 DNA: TGTGCCAGCTCACCCCCGGGACTCCCCTACGAGCAGTACTTC. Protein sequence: CASSPPGLPYEQYF.

In nucleotides, the CDR3 is TGTGCCAGCAGTTTATTAGGACAGACAAATTCACCCCTCCACTTT. Residues: CASSLLGQTNSPLHF. This chain joins TRBV28 and TRBJ1-6, with D maybe TRBD1 (6 bases). The CDR3 covers 15 residues. Per germline, CDR1 MDHEN and CDR2 SYDVKM. The ends were cut back, 1 base at V and 7 bases at J, with 11 bases in the middle.

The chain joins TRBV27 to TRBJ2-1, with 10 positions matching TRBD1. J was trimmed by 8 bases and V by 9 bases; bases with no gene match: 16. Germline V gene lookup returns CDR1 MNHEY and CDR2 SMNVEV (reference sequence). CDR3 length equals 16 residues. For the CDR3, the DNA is TGTGCCAGTATGACCCTGGGACAGGGGCGAAGGGATGAGCAGTTCTTC. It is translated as CASMTLGQGRRDEQFF.

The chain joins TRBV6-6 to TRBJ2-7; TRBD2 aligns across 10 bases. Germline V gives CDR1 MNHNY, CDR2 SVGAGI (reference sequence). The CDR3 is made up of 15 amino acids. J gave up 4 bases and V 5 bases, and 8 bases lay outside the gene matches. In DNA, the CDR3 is TGTGCCAGCAGTCTCAGCGGGAGGGCCAGATACGAGCAGTACTTC. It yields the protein CASSLSGRARYEQYF.

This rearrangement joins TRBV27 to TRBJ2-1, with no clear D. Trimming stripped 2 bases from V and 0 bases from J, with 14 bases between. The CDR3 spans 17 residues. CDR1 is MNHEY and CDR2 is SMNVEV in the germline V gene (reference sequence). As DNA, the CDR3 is TGTGCCAGCAGTTTAATCCCCTCAGGTAGCTCCTACAATGAGCAGTTCTTC. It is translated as CASSLIPSGSSYNEQFF.

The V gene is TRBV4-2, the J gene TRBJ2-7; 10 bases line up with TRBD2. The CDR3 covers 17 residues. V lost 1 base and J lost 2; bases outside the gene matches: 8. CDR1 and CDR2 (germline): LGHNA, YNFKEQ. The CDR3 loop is CASSQVLAGALPYEQYF. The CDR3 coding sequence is TGTGCCAGCAGCCAAGTGCTAGCGGGAGCTTTACCCTACGAGCAGTACTTC.

The DNA of the CDR3 is TGTGCCAGCACACAGGGGGTCAACTATGGCTACACCTTC. This sequence encodes CASTQGVNYGYTF. The chain couples TRBV7-2 to TRBJ1-2, with 8 positions matching TRBD1. V was clipped by 7 bases and J by 2 bases; unmatched bases: 3. Germline V gene data show CDR1 as SGHTA and CDR2 as FQGNSA. This CDR3 is built from 13 residues.

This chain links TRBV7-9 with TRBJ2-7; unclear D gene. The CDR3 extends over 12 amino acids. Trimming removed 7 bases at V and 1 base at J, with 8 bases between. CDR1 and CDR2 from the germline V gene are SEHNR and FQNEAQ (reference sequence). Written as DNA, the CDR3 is TGTGCCAGCACCAAGCCATCCTACGAGCAGTACTTC. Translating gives CASTKPSYEQYF.